These T cell receptor beta chains were read from a single sample in a study of cytomegalovirus exposure and HLA in healthy donors. The repertoire was sequenced with immunoSEQ multiplex PCR; TCRdb's copy has only in-frame clones and lacks some. In the table there are around 120,000 clones, 79% of which are singletons. Sequenced: PBMCs. These receptors all stem from a woman in her forties in good health and CMV-seronegative. Both conserved end residues are part of each CDR3. A D gene is named only where the DNA matches it firmly. Clone size is given for some rows only: seen once, a few or many times, or a class if the clone is expanded.

j_gene: TRBJ2-7
len: 15
d_gene: TRBD1
abundance: few
v_gene: TRBV7-8
CDR3nt: TGTGCCAGCAGCTTAGAGGGGGACAGGGACTACGAGCAGTACTTC
CDR3aa: CASSLEGDRDYEQYF

j_gene: TRBJ1-1
len: 14
d_gene: -
abundance: -
v_gene: TRBV18
CDR3nt: TGTGCCAGCTCAATCGAAGAGGTGAACACTGAAGCTTTCTTT
CDR3aa: CASSIEEVNTEAFF

j_gene: TRBJ1-3
len: 13
d_gene: TRBD1
abundance: -
v_gene: TRBV29-1
CDR3nt: TGCAGCGTTGAACCACAGGGGACGAACACCATATATTTT
CDR3aa: CSVEPQGTNTIYF

j_gene: TRBJ1-6
len: 15
d_gene: TRBD1
abundance: few
v_gene: TRBV28
CDR3nt: TGTGCCAGCAGTGAGTCGACAGGGGGCAATTCACCCCTCCACTTT
CDR3aa: CASSESTGGNSPLHF

j_gene: TRBJ1-2
len: 14
d_gene: -
abundance: -
v_gene: TRBV7-2
CDR3nt: TGTGCCAGCAGGAGCGGGAAAAAGGCGGATGGCTACACCTTC
CDR3aa: CASRSGKKADGYTF

j_gene: TRBJ2-1
len: 14
d_gene: -
abundance: -
v_gene: TRBV28
CDR3nt: TGTGCCAGCAGCATTAGCGGTCCCTACAATGAGCAGTTCTTC
CDR3aa: CASSISGPYNEQFF

j_gene: TRBJ2-1
len: 13
d_gene: -
abundance: -
v_gene: TRBV7-6
CDR3nt: TGTGCCAGCGGTCTTAGCTCCTACAATGAGCAGTTCTTC
CDR3aa: CASGLSSYNEQFF

j_gene: TRBJ2-1
len: 15
d_gene: TRBD2
abundance: -
v_gene: TRBV19
CDR3nt: TGTGCCAGTAGTACAACTAGCGGGGGTGCTAATGAGCAGTTCTTC
CDR3aa: CASSTTSGGANEQFF

j_gene: TRBJ2-5
len: 14
d_gene: TRBD1
abundance: -
v_gene: TRBV5-6
CDR3nt: TGTGCCAGCAGCTTAAGACAGGGGCAAGAGACCCAGTACTTC
CDR3aa: CASSLRQGQETQYF

j_gene: TRBJ2-7
len: 15
d_gene: TRBD1
abundance: once
v_gene: TRBV6-6
CDR3nt: TGTGCCAGCAGTTATTTCAGGGGGCGCGGAGACGAGCAGTACTTC
CDR3aa: CASSYFRGRGDEQYF

j_gene: TRBJ1-3
len: 14
d_gene: -
abundance: -
v_gene: TRBV30
CDR3nt: TGTGCCTGGAGTTCAGACAGGTCTGGAAACACCATATATTTT
CDR3aa: CAWSSDRSGNTIYF

j_gene: TRBJ2-6
len: 15
d_gene: -
abundance: few
v_gene: TRBV2
CDR3nt: TGTGCCAGCAAAGGACAGAGCTCTGGGGCCAACGTCCTGACTTTC
CDR3aa: CASKGQSSGANVLTF

j_gene: TRBJ2-3
len: 15
d_gene: TRBD1
abundance: -
v_gene: TRBV7-2
CDR3nt: TGTGCCAGCAGCATCCCCGGGACAGCCACAGATACGCAGTATTTT
CDR3aa: CASSIPGTATDTQYF

j_gene: TRBJ2-3
len: 12
d_gene: -
abundance: -
v_gene: TRBV19
CDR3nt: TGTGCCAGTAGTTGGAGGGCAGATACGCAGTATTTT
CDR3aa: CASSWRADTQYF

j_gene: TRBJ1-1
len: 13
d_gene: -
abundance: -
v_gene: TRBV6-6
CDR3nt: TGTGCCAGCAGTTACCTTCTTAACACTGAAGCTTTCTTT
CDR3aa: CASSYLLNTEAFF

j_gene: TRBJ1-3
len: 15
d_gene: TRBD1
abundance: once
v_gene: TRBV19
CDR3nt: TGTGCCAGTAGCAACAGGGGCTCTTATGGGAACACCATATATTTT
CDR3aa: CASSNRGSYGNTIYF

j_gene: TRBJ2-3
len: 16
d_gene: TRBD1
abundance: -
v_gene: TRBV10-3
CDR3nt: TGTGCCATCAGTGAGCCCGGGACAGCTAGCACAGATACGCAGTATTTT
CDR3aa: CAISEPGTASTDTQYF

j_gene: TRBJ2-5
len: 13
d_gene: -
abundance: once
v_gene: TRBV5-1
CDR3nt: TGCGCCAGCAGCTCCGGACAGCTAGAGACCCAGTACTTC
CDR3aa: CASSSGQLETQYF

j_gene: TRBJ2-7
len: 13
d_gene: -
abundance: -
v_gene: TRBV19
CDR3nt: TGTGCCAGTAGTATAGGGCAGGGAAGCGAGCAGTACTTC
CDR3aa: CASSIGQGSEQYF

j_gene: TRBJ2-1
len: 15
d_gene: TRBD2
abundance: once
v_gene: TRBV7-7
CDR3nt: TGTGCCAGCAGCTTAGAGTCGGGAGGGGACAATGAGCAGTTCTTC
CDR3aa: CASSLESGGDNEQFF

j_gene: TRBJ1-5
len: 14
d_gene: -
abundance: -
v_gene: TRBV4-2
CDR3nt: TGTGCCAGCAGCCAAGGCCAGGCTGGCCAGCCCCAGCATTTT
CDR3aa: CASSQGQAGQPQHF

j_gene: TRBJ1-4
len: 13
d_gene: -
abundance: -
v_gene: TRBV15
CDR3nt: TGTGCCACCAGCAGCGGACGGGGTGAAAAACTGTTTTTT
CDR3aa: CATSSGRGEKLFF

j_gene: TRBJ2-5
len: 15
d_gene: TRBD2
abundance: -
v_gene: TRBV28
CDR3nt: TGTGCCAGCACCGAAAGCGGGGGGATTGAAGAGACCCAGTACTTC
CDR3aa: CASTESGGIEETQYF

j_gene: TRBJ1-2
len: 16
d_gene: TRBD1
abundance: few
v_gene: TRBV15
CDR3nt: TGTGCCACCAGCAGGGGAATTGACAGGGGAGAGGTTGGCTACACCTTC
CDR3aa: CATSRGIDRGEVGYTF

j_gene: TRBJ1-3
len: 12
d_gene: -
abundance: -
v_gene: TRBV19
CDR3nt: TGTGCCGCAGGGGCGGGTGGAAACACCATATATTTT
CDR3aa: CAAGAGGNTIYF

j_gene: TRBJ2-3
len: 16
d_gene: TRBD2
abundance: -
v_gene: TRBV5-4
CDR3nt: TGTGCCAGCAGCTTGGGGATAGCGGGGGGGCCAGATACGCAGTATTTT
CDR3aa: CASSLGIAGGPDTQYF